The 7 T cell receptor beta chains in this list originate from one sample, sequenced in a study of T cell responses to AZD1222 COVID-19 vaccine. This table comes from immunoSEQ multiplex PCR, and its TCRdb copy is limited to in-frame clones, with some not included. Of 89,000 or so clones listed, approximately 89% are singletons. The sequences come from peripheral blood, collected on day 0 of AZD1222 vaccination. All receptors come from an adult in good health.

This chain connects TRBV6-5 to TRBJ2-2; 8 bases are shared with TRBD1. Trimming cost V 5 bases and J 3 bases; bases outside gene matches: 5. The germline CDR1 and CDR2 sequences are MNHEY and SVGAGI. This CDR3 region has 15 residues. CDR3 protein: CASSLRTGYTGELFF. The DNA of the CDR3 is TGTGCCAGCAGTCTACGGACAGGGTACACCGGGGAGCTGTTTTTT.

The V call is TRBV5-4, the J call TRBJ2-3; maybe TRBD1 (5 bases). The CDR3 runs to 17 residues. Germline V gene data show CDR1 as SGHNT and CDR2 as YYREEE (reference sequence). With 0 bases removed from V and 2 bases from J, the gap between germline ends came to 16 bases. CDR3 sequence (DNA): TGTGCCAGCAGCTTGGGCGCTCAGGGTTCCCTCACAGATACGCAGTATTTT. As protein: CASSLGAQGSLTDTQYF.

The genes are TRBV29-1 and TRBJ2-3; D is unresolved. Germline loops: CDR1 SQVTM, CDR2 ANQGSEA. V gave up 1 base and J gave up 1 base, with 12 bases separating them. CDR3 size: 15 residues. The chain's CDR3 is CSVEAYIMGTDTQYF. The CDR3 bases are TGCAGCGTTGAAGCCTATATTATGGGCACAGATACGCAGTATTTT.

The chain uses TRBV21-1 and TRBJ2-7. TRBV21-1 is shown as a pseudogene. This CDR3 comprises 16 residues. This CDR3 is CASSLVSGHPAYEQYF. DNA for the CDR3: TGTGCCAGCAGCCTCGTTTCGGGCCATCCCGCCTACGAGCAGTACTTC.

CDR3 amino acids: CASSQDPGLAVSYNEQFF. CDR3 coding DNA: TGCGCCAGCAGCCAAGACCCGGGACTAGCAGTCTCCTACAATGAGCAGTTCTTC. The V call is TRBV4-1, the J call TRBJ2-1; 9 nucleotides match TRBD2. This CDR3 is built from 18 residues. Germline V gives CDR1 MGHRA, CDR2 YSYEKL. After removal of 0 bases from V and 0 bases from J, the junction contained 6 bases not matched to a gene.

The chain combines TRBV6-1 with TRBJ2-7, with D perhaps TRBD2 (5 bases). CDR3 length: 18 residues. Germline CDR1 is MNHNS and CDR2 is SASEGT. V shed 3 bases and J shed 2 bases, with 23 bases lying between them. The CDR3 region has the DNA TGTGCCAGCAGTGAGCGGTCCTGGAGGCCAATTATTACCTACGAGCAGTACTTC. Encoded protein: CASSERSWRPIITYEQYF.

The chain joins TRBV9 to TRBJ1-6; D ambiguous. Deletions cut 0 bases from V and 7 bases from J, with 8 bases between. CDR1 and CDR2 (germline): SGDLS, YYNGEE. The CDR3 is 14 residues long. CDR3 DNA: TGTGCCAGCAGCGTAGGGGATCTCAATTCACCCCTCCACTTT. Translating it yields CASSVGDLNSPLHF.